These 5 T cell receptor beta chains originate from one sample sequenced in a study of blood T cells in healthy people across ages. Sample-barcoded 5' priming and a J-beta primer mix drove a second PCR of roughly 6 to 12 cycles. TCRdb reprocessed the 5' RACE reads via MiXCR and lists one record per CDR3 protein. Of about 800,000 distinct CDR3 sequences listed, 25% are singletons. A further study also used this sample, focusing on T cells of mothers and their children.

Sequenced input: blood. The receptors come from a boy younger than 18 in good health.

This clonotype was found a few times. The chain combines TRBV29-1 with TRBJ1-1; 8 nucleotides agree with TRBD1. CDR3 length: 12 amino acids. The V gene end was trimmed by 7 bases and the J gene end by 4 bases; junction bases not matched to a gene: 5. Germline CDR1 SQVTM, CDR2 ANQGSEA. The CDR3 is CSAQGASTEAFF. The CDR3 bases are TGCAGCGCCCAGGGGGCAAGCACTGAAGCTTTCTTT.

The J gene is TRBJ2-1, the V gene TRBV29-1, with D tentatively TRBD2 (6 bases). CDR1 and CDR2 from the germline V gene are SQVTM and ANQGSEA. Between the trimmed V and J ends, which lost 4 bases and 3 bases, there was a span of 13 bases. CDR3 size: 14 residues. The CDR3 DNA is TGCAGCGTTGTGATGGGACTTCGCTACAATGAGCAGTTCTTC. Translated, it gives CSVVMGLRYNEQFF.

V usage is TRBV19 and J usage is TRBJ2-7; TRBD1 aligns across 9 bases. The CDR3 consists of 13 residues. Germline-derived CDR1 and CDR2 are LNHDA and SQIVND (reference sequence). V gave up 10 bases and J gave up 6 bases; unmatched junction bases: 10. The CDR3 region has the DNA TGTGCCATCGACAGGGGGACAGTGGCCGAGCAGTACTTC. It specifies CAIDRGTVAEQYF.

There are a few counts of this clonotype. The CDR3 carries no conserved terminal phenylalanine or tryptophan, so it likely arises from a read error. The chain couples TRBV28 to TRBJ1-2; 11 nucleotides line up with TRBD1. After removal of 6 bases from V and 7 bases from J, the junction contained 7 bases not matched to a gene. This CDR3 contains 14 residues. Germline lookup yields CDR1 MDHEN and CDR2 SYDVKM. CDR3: CASSPTGTGGGYTI. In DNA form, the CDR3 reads TGTGCCAGCAGCCCAACCGGGACAGGGGGTGGCTACACCATC.

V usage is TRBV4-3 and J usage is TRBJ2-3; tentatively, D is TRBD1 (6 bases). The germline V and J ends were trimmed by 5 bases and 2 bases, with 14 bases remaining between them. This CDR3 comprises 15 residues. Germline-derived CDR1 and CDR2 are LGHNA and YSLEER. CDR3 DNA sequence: TGCGCCAGCAGCTCCGATGACAGGTCCACAGATACGCAGTATTTT. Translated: CASSSDDRSTDTQYF.